This T cell receptor (beta chain) appears in the sequencing data of a study of human T cells and chemical hapten exposure. The study's findings and limits: It was expanded TCRs that formed significantly more large CDR3 similarity clusters than controls did.

Germline lookup yields CDR1 SGHDN and CDR2 FVKESK. The CDR3 totals 12 residues. Trimming pared 3 bases from V and 10 bases from J, leaving 7 bases between. About this clonotype itself: Its antigen is unidentified.

Unique molecular identifiers were affixed to discrete cDNA molecules within the library. TCRdb independently ran MiXCR on the RACE reads; one entry per CDR3 protein. The table records around 110,000 distinct CDR3 sequences, roughly an eighth of them present only once. The sample's time point: pre-sensitization, week 0. Specified treatment: therapeutic diphenylcyclopropenone sensitization with weekly scalp DPC. Unfractionated whole blood was the source from which total RNA was extracted. This specimen consisted of whole blood, obtained in connection with sensitization to the hapten diphenylcyclopropenone (DPC). The chain couples TRBV14 to TRBJ1-6, with D hard to call. The source is a woman aged 45-60 years with alopecia areata. Some clones in this sample may be carry-over from other donors' samples. This CDR3 reads CASSHTLSPLHF. The CDR3 DNA reads TGTGCCAGCAGCCACACCCTCTCACCCCTCCACTTT.